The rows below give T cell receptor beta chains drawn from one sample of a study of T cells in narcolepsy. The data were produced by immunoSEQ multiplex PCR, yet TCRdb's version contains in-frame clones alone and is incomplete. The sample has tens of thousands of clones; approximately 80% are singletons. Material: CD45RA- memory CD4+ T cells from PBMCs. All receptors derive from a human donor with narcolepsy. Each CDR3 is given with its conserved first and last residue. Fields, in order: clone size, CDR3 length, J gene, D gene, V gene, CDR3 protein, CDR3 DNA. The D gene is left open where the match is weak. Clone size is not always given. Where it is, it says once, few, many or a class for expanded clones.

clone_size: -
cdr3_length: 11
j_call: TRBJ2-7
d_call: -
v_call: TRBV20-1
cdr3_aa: CSARDLLEQYF
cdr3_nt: TGCAGTGCTAGGGACCTCCTGGAGCAGTACTTC

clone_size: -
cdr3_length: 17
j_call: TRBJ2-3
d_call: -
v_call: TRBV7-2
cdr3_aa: CASSLLGAGASTDTQYF
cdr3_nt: TGTGCCAGCAGCTTGCTAGGTGCGGGGGCTAGCACAGATACGCAGTATTTT

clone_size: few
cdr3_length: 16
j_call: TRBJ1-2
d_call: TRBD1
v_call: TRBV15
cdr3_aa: CATNPTGSSWDNGYTF
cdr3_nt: TGTGCCACCAACCCGACAGGGTCATCATGGGATAATGGCTACACCTTC

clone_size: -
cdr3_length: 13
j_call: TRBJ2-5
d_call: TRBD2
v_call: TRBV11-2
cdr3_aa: CASSFGRGETQYF
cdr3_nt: TGTGCCAGCAGTTTTGGGAGGGGAGAGACCCAGTACTTC

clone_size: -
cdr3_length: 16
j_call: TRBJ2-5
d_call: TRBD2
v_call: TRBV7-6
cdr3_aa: CASSLASAGGPETQYF
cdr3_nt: TGTGCCAGCAGCTTAGCGAGCGCGGGGGGGCCAGAGACCCAGTACTTC

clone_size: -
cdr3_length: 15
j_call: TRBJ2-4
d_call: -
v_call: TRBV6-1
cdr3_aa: CASRPPLTGLNIQYF
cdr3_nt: TGTGCCAGCAGGCCCCCCCTTACAGGGTTGAACATTCAGTACTTC

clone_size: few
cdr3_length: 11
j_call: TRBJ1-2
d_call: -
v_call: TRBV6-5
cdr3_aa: CASRAEGGYTF
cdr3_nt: TGTGCCAGCAGGGCAGAGGGTGGCTACACCTTC

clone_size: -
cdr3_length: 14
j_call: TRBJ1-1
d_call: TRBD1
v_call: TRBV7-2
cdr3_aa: CASSSYRGIPEAFF
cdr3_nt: TGTGCCAGCAGTTCCTACAGGGGGATCCCTGAAGCTTTCTTT

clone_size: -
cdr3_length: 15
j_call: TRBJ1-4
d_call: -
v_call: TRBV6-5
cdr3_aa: CASTPGGSDNEKLFF
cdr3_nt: TGTGCCAGCACCCCGGGAGGGTCAGATAATGAAAAACTGTTTTTT

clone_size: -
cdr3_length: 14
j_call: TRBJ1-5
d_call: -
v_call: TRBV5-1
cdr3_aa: CASSFGGYGQPQHF
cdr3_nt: TGCGCCAGCAGCTTCGGGGGTTATGGGCAGCCCCAGCATTTT

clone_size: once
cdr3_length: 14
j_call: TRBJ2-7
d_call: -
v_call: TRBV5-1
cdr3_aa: CASSFRTEGYEQYF
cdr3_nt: TGCGCCAGTAGCTTTCGGACAGAAGGATACGAGCAGTACTTC

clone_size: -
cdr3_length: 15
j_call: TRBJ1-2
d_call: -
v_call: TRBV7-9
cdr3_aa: CASSSRAQSLYGYTF
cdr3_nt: TGTGCCAGCAGTTCCCGGGCCCAGTCTCTCTATGGCTACACCTTC

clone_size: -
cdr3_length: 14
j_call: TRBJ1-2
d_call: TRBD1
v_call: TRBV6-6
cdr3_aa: CASSYSLTGGGYTF
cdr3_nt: TGTGCCAGCAGTTACTCGTTGACAGGGGGTGGCTACACCTTC

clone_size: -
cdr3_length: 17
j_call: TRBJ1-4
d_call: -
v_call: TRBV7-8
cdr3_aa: CASSLWGGRAGNEKLFF
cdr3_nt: TGTGCCAGCAGCTTATGGGGTGGTAGGGCTGGTAATGAAAAACTGTTTTTT

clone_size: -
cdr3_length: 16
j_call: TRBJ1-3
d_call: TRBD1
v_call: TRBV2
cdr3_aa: CASSAGATGAGNTIYF
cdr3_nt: TGTGCCAGCAGTGCCGGCGCGACAGGGGCTGGAAACACCATATATTTT

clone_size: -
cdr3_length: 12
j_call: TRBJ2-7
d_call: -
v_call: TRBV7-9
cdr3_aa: CASAFGRDEQYF
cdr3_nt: TGTGCCAGCGCATTTGGGCGGGACGAGCAGTACTTC

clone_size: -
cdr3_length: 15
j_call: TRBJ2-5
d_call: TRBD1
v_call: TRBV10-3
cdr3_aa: CAISRDRGLQETQYF
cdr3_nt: TGTGCCATCAGCCGGGACAGGGGTCTACAAGAGACCCAGTACTTC

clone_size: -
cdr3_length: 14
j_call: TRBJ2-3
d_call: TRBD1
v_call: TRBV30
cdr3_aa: CAFGTGVSEDTQYF
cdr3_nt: TGTGCCTTTGGGACAGGGGTCAGTGAAGATACGCAGTATTTT

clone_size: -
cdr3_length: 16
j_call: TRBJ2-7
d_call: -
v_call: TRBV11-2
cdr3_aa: CASSPLRGQVTYEQYF
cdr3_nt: TGTGCCAGCAGCCCCCTCAGGGGTCAAGTCACCTACGAGCAGTACTTC

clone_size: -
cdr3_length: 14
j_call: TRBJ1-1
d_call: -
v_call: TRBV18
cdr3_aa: CASSGGGANTEAFF
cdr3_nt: TGTGCCAGCTCCGGAGGGGGGGCTAACACTGAAGCTTTCTTT

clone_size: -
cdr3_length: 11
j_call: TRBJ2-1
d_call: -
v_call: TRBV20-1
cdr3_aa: CSAKQGSEQFF
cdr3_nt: TGCAGTGCTAAACAGGGTAGCGAGCAGTTCTTC

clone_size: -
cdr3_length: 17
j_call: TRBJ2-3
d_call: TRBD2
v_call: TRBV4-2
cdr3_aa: CASSQVGSGGRTDTQYF
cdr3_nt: TGTGCCAGCAGCCAAGTAGGTAGCGGGGGCCGCACAGATACGCAGTATTTT

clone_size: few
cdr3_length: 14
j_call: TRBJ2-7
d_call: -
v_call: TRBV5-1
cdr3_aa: CASSARQPPYEQYF
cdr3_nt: TGCGCCAGCAGCGCTAGGCAACCCCCCTACGAGCAGTACTTC

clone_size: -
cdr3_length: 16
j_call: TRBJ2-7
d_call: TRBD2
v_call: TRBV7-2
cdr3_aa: CASSARTSGFLYEQYF
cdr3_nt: TGTGCCAGCAGCGCCCGGACTAGCGGGTTCCTATACGAGCAGTACTTC

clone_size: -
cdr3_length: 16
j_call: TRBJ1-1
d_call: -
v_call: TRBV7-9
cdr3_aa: CASSDGNRVFSAEAFF
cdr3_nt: TGTGCCAGCAGCGACGGAAACAGGGTCTTTTCCGCTGAAGCTTTCTTT

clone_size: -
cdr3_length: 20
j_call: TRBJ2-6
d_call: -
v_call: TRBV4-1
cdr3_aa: CASSVRDFSLELTGANVLTF
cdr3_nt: TGCGCCAGCAGCGTCCGGGACTTCAGTTTAGAATTGACTGGGGCCAACGTCCTGACTTTC

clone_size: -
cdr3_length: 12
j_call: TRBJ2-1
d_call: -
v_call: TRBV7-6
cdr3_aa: CASSLDFGEQFF
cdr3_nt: TGTGCCAGCAGCTTAGACTTCGGTGAGCAGTTCTTC

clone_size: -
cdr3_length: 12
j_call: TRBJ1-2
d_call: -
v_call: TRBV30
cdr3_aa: CAWMGASWGYTF
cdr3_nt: TGTGCCTGGATGGGTGCCTCCTGGGGCTACACCTTC